This TCR beta chain was identified during a study of blood T cell repertoires in COVID-19 (dated by TCRdb to the early 2020s). As for the study more broadly: Samples from collaborators originated in the United States, Italy and Spain and spanned both the acute and convalescent phases of COVID-19. The material from the prospective study consisted of cDNA or gDNA derived from T cells, B-cell-depleted T cells, or PBMCs. The dataset comprised deeply sampled blood TCRbeta repertoires from subjects exposed to, actively infected with, or recovered from COVID-19. The repertoires were released in a freely available public database meant as a resource for research on the immune response to SARS-CoV-2. The samples were drawn from the first 160 participants of the ongoing ImmuneRACE study and from 950 to 1,500 subjects provided by 6 global collaborators. Sample metadata almost always included a de-identified subject ID, COVID-19 status, age in years and sex. Where available, HLA class I and class II types were taken from metadata supplied by the sample provider and were not determined by assay-based typing. Broad study findings and their caveats: The quantity of clinical and demographic metadata differed by source and by participant and was supplied without curation.

There are 15 amino acids in the CDR3, from cysteine to phenylalanine inclusive. The read is trimmed to its CDR3 DNA, 45 bases read in frame from base 1. V and J are truncated by 5 bases and 1 base respectively, leaving an intervening sequence of 12 bases. CDR1 and CDR2, looked up from the germline V gene (reference sequence), are LNHNV and YYDKDF. Points on this clone: What this receptor recognizes is not known. No much larger clone exists at a distance of one base, and base qualities are not known.

The immunoSEQ Assay, a bias-controlled multiplex PCR, was used to amplify TCRbeta CDR3 regions from genomic DNA. Processing in the source paper ran as follows. Nucleated cell counts per sample were estimated from amplification of reference gene primers within the assay. To quantify the absolute abundance of each unique TCRbeta CDR3 rearrangement, sequence reads were collapsed and filtered. For each sample, productive Simpson clonality was calculated by taking the square root of Simpson's diversity index across productive rearrangements. TCRdb's version of the immuneACCESS table is confined to in-frame rearrangements and falls short of the full clone set. An unresolved V gene accounts for under half of the shortfall where checked; the remainder is of unknown origin. V and J calls and clone size come straight from that table; D and trimming were deduced from the DNA. The sample has fewer than 200,000 clones on record, about 87% of them singletons. The top ten hold approximately 0.88% of the sample.

A second Seattle source provided samples from volunteer blood donors who had recovered from COVID-19. Collaborating institutions collected whole blood in K2EDTA tubes following their own protocols. For TCRbeta analysis, collaborator samples were shipped as frozen whole blood, as isolated PBMCs, or as DNA extracted from either sample type. The origin of this receptor is a woman aged 18-29 years who had recovered from COVID-19. The rearrangement joined TRBV15 to TRBJ2-1, with TRBD1 tentatively as D gene (5 bases match). Sequencing was done on a sample of peripheral blood. The nucleotides read TGTGCCACCAGCCCCCAACAGGCGTCCTACAATGAGCAGTTCTTC. It specifies CATSPQQASYNEQFF.